The following is a T cell receptor (beta chain) sequence with its context. The data are from a study of OX40 agonist ivuxolimab in advanced cancers. Study-level information: As their treatment, patients were administered ivuxolimab, an agonistic anti-OX40 (CD134) antibody. Checkpoint inhibitors had been given previously to about 38% of patients.

The germline V gene encodes CDR1 LNHDA and CDR2 SQIVND (reference sequence). V was pared by 3 bases and J by 4 bases, with 12 bases between. There are 14 residues in the CDR3. Libraries were prepared by immunoSEQ multiplex PCR; TCRdb keeps only in-frame clonotypes and omits some of them. Here the sample spans tens of thousands of clones, around 90% being singletons. This sequence was found in an adult with an advanced solid tumor such as melanoma, head and neck, liver or kidney cancer. The input for sequencing was CD4+ or CD8+ T cells sorted from blood, taken in a trial of the OX40 agonist ivuxolimab. The V call is TRBV19, the J call TRBJ1-2, with D uncertain. The CDR3 DNA follows: TGTGCCAGTAGTATCACGCAGGCCAGCTATGGCTACACCTTC. It is translated as CASSITQASYGYTF. Supplemented by reference TRBV19 and TRBJ1-2, the full variable domain reads DGGITQSPKYLFRKEGQNVTLSCEQNLNHDAMYWYRQDPGQGLRLIYYSQIVNDFQKGDIAEGYSVSREKKESFPLTVTSAQKNPTAFYLCASSITQASYGYTFGSGTRLTVV.